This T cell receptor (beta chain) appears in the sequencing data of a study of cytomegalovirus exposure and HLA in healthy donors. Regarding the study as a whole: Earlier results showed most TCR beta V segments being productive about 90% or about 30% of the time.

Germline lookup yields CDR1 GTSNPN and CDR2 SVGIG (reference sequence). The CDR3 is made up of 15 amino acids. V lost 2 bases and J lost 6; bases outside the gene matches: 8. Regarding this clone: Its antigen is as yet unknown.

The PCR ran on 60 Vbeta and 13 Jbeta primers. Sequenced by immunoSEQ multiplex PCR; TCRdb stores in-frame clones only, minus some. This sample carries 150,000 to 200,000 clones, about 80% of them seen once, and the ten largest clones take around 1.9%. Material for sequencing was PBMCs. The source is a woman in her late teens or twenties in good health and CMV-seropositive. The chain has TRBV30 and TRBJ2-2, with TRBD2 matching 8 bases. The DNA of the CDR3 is TGTGCCTGGAGTCACCAGGGACTAGGTTCCGGGGAGCTGTTTTTT. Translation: CAWSHQGLGSGELFF.